This T cell receptor (beta chain) came from a study of cytomegalovirus exposure and HLA in healthy donors. Amplification used 60 Vbeta primers and 13 Jbeta primers. Data came from immunoSEQ multiplex PCR; TCRdb stores just in-frame clones and leaves some out. The sample holds roughly 180,000 clones, about four fifths seen once. The junction had 15 bases not matched to a gene; V was cut back by 6 bases and J by 7 bases. Per the germline V gene, CDR1 is ENHRY and CDR2 is SYGVKD. The CDR3 has 18 amino acids. Turning to this clone: What it binds is not known.

Study-level findings and limits: Several of the most significant clusters were apparently associated with common viral pathogens in a later analysis.

The sample taken for sequencing was PBMCs. This TCR came from a woman younger than 30 in good health and CMV-seronegative. The chain combines TRBV10-3 with TRBJ2-7; 16 positions agree with TRBD2. CDR3 loop: CAISGTPGLAGGLEEQYF. As DNA, the CDR3 is TGTGCCATCAGCGGTACTCCGGGACTAGCGGGAGGGCTCGAAGAGCAGTACTTC.